This T cell receptor beta chain was captured in a study of T-cell memory formation after mild COVID-19. MiXCR, run by TCRdb on the 5' RACE reads, gives a single entry per CDR3 protein. This table holds around 300,000 distinct CDR3 sequences, roughly 13% found once. Overall study findings and caveats: CM and EM subsets held most contracting CD4+ clones; EMRA held CD8+ ones.

CDR1 SGHRS and CDR2 YFSETQ come from the germline V gene. This CDR3 is built from 15 residues. V lost 1 base to trimming and J lost 4 bases, with 14 bases between them. This clonotype was found a few times. Its cognate antigen is unknown. V and J are TRBV5-1 and TRBJ2-5; D assignment may be TRBD1 or TRBD2 (5 bases each). Sequenced sample: PBMCs or a T cell subset sorted from them (not recorded which). This TCR was recovered from a man aged 18 to 30 who had mild COVID-19 (a few samples of this study predate the infection). Cell type and time point are not known. This CDR3 reads CASSLTSPGGETQYF. The CDR3 bases are TGCGCCAGCAGCTTGACCAGTCCTGGGGGAGAGACCCAGTACTTC.